This TCR beta chain was retrieved from a study of fetal regulatory T cell absence and autoimmunity. The study, taken as a whole, reports: Antigen-driven pancreatic autoimmunity before birth in IPEX was inferred from oligoclonal enrichment. Oligoclonal TCR enrichment in pancreas over cord blood reached over 100-fold for some clones.

This table comes from immunoSEQ multiplex PCR, and its TCRdb copy is limited to in-frame clones, with some not included. The sample gives more than 85,000 clones, 72% of which show up once; 2% is in the top ten. The CDR3 length is 16 residues. The germline gives CDR1 SEHNR, CDR2 FQNEAQ (reference sequence). V shed 5 bases, J shed 3 bases, and the junction held 8 bases outside the gene matches. Regarding this clone: Its antigen is unidentified.

The sequence came from a male donor with IPEX syndrome. The sequenced material came from pancreas tissue. The rearrangement uses TRBV7-9 and TRBJ2-3, with TRBD1 identical over 10 bases. CDR3 region: CASSKPDRGGTDTQYF. The CDR3 nucleotides are TGTGCCAGCAGCAAACCGGACAGGGGGGGGACAGATACGCAGTATTTT.